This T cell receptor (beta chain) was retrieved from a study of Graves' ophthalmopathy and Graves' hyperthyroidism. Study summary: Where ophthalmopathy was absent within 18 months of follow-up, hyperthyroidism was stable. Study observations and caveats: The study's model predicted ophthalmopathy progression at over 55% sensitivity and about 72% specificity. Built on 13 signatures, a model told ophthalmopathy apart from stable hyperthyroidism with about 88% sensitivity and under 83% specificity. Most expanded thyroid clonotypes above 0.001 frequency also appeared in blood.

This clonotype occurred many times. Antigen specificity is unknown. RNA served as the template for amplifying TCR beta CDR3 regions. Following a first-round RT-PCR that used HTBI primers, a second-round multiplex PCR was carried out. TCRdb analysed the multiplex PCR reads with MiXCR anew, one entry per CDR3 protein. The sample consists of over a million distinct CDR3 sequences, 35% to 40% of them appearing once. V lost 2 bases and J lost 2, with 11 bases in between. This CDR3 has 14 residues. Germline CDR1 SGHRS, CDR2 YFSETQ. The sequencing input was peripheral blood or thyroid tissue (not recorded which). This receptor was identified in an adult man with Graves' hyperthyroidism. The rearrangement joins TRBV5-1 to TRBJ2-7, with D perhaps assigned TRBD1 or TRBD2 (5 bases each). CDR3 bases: TGCGCCAGCAGCTTCCGGGACCTAACCTACGAGCAGTACTTC. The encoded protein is CASSFRDLTYEQYF.